Listed here are 8 T cell receptor beta chains from one sample, sequenced in a study of shared clonotypes between healthy human individuals. Terminally differentiated effector memory CD45RA+ cells were excluded by CCR7 positive selection of CD45RO-negative cells. Data came from immunoSEQ multiplex PCR; TCRdb stores just in-frame clones and leaves some out. The profile covers about 2.2 million clones, with around 93% appearing a single time and more than 1.5% taken by the ten largest. Sequenced sample: naive CD8+ T cells from PBMCs. These receptors all stem from a young man in good health. Some clones in this sample may be carry-over from other donors' samples.

The chain combines TRBV4-1 with TRBJ2-7; TRBD1 might be the D (6 bases). The CDR3 has 15 amino acids. The V end was cut by 1 base, the J end by 3 bases, with 13 bases between. Germline CDR1 and CDR2: MGHRA and YSYEKL. In nucleotides, the CDR3 is TGCGCCAGCAGCCAAGGAACAGGGAAATACTACGAGCAGTACTTC. It yields the protein CASSQGTGKYYEQYF.

For this clone: Other DNA sequences in this specimen translate into the identical CDR3. The gene calls are TRBV2 and TRBJ2-7, with 10 bases lining up with TRBD1. The CDR3 runs 15 residues. V shed 0 bases and J 7 bases; nucleotides not matched to a gene: 6. Germline CDR1 SNHLY, CDR2 FYNNEI. In DNA, the CDR3 is TGTGCCAGCAGTGAAGCGCTAGGGACAGGGGTTGAGCAGTACTTC. Encoded protein: CASSEALGTGVEQYF.

This chain uses TRBV28 with TRBJ1-2; D uncertain. The length of the CDR3 is 13 residues. Trimming took 5 bases from V and 1 from J, leaving 8 bases between them. CDR1 is MDHEN, CDR2 SYDVKM, per germline. CDR3 bases: TGTGCCAGCAGTCCGGACGATAACTATGGCTACACCTTC. Translation: CASSPDDNYGYTF.

The chain carries TRBV5-1 and TRBJ2-7, with 14 bases aligning to TRBD2. This CDR3 region has 16 residues. Looked up from germline, CDR1 is SGHRS and CDR2 is YFSETQ. The trim removed 0 bases at V and 5 bases at J, leaving 4 bases unmatched. The chain's CDR3 is CASSLGTSGRLHEQYF. In DNA form, the CDR3 reads TGCGCCAGCAGCTTGGGGACTAGCGGGAGGCTCCACGAGCAGTACTTC.

The chain couples TRBV6-1 to TRBJ1-5, with D hard to call. The CDR3 spans 13 residues. Trimming removed 1 base from V and 7 bases from J, with 8 bases in between. Per germline, CDR1 MNHNS and CDR2 SASEGT. CDR3 DNA sequence: TGTGCCAGCAGTGAAGAATACTTCCAGCCCCAGCATTTT. This sequence encodes CASSEEYFQPQHF.

Turning to this clone: Within the sample, other DNA sequences also encode this same CDR3. This chain links TRBV28 with TRBJ2-2; maybe TRBD2 (6 bases). Per the germline V gene, CDR1 is MDHEN and CDR2 is SYDVKM. CDR3 length: 13 amino acids. Trimming took 5 bases from V and 6 from J, leaving 10 bases between them. The CDR3 DNA sequence: TGTGCCAGCAGTCTTACGGGAGCCGGGGAGCTGTTTTTT. Its translation is CASSLTGAGELFF.

CDR3 in DNA: TGTGCCAGCAGTTTAAGGGTACAAGGCTACACCTTC. Protein sequence: CASSLRVQGYTF. V and J are TRBV7-6 and TRBJ1-2; no definite D call. CDR1 and CDR2 from the germline V gene are SGHVS and FNYEAQ. CDR3 length: 12 amino acids. V lost 6 bases and J 8 bases, leaving 13 bases between the germline ends.

Details on this clone: The sample carries other DNA sequences with the same CDR3. The rearrangement links TRBV7-9 to TRBJ2-7, with D uncertain. The CDR3 covers 13 residues. The germline gives CDR1 SEHNR, CDR2 FQNEAQ (reference sequence). V gave up 4 bases and J gave up 0 bases, with 7 bases separating them. The DNA of the CDR3 is TGTGCCAGCAGCTCCCCCCGCTCCTACGAGCAGTACTTC. It specifies CASSSPRSYEQYF.